Below, one TCR beta chain is given with its context. The germline gene is not matched at one end of the junction; a read error may be the cause. For every donor, a draw yielded about 10 milliliters of peripheral blood. Samples had at least 7 million PBMCs isolated from them. Primed by a sample-barcoded 5' primer and a J-beta primer mix, a second PCR proceeded for about 7 to 11 cycles. TCRdb reprocessed the 5' RACE reads via MiXCR and lists one record per CDR3 protein. The sample includes 1.5 million or so distinct CDR3 sequences, about 45% of them seen just once. CDR1 and CDR2 from the germline V gene are MDHEN and SYDVKM. This CDR3 region has 16 residues. These data originate in a study of blood T cells in healthy people across ages.

V is TRBV28 and J is TRBJ2-5; 8 bases line up with TRBD1. This sequence originates from a woman between 18 and 29 years old in good health. Source material: blood. Here the CDR3 DNA reads TGTGCCTGCAGTTTATTGACAGGGGATGTTCGGGAGACCCAGTACTTC. This encodes CACSLLTGDVRETQYF.